These 5 T cell receptor beta chains were sequenced from one sample in a study of PD-1 blockade in classical Hodgkin lymphoma. The protocol was immunoSEQ multiplex PCR, while the TCRdb copy is restricted to in-frame clones and leaves out a portion. The data show over 30,000 clones, about nine tenths seen once. Each patient's relapse followed autologous stem cell transplantation, and brentuximab vedotin exposure varied. Negative magnetic selection isolated CD4+ T cells from thawed PBMCs. The sequenced sample was CD4+ T cells from blood, obtained at baseline. All receptors come from a human donor with classical Hodgkin lymphoma.

The CDR3 coding sequence is TGCGCCAGCAGCTGGGGACAGGCCCAAGAGACCCAGTACTTC. Its protein is CASSWGQAQETQYF. The chain is built from TRBV5-1 and TRBJ2-5; 8 bases are shared with TRBD1. This CDR3 spans 14 amino acids. Germline CDR1 reads SGHRS; CDR2 reads YFSETQ. The junction had 2 bases not matched to a gene; V was cut back by 3 bases and J by 1 base.

This sequence joins TRBV6-1 and TRBJ1-4; 9 positions agree with TRBD1. From germline, CDR1 is MNHNS and CDR2 SASEGT. This CDR3 region has 14 residues. V dropped 5 bases and J dropped 8; count of bases not matched to a gene: 6. CDR3 sequence (DNA): TGTGCCAGCAGTTTGGACAGGGGAAACGAAAAACTGTTTTTT. As protein: CASSLDRGNEKLFF.

J is TRBJ2-3 and V is TRBV7-6, with TRBD1 matching over 7 bases. From germline, CDR1 is SGHVS and CDR2 FNYEAQ. Unmatched junction bases numbered 5, after V lost 5 bases and J lost 9 bases. The CDR3 length is 12 residues. In DNA, the CDR3 is TGTGCCAGCAGCCGACCGGGACAGACGCAGTATTTT. Translation gives CASSRPGQTQYF.

The rearrangement joins TRBV11-2 to TRBJ1-2; the D is unclear. Germline V lookup: CDR1 SGHAT, CDR2 FQNNGV. CDR3 length equals 17 residues. V lost 5 bases and J lost 4, with 23 bases in between. The CDR3: CASSPVLRQASSYGYTF. CDR3 sequence (DNA): TGTGCCAGCAGCCCCGTCCTTCGCCAGGCTTCCTCCTATGGCTACACCTTC.

The chain links TRBV5-8 to TRBJ2-3; no clear D gene. Germline lookup yields CDR1 SGHTS and CDR2 YDEGEE. CDR3 length: 16 residues. Trimming shortened V by 1 base and J by 0 bases, and 12 bases separated the two germline ends. The CDR3 DNA follows: TGTGCCAGCAGCTTGAACCCGGTGAGGAGCACAGATACGCAGTATTTT. Residues: CASSLNPVRSTDTQYF.